The 27 T cell receptor beta chains below all came from one sample that was sequenced in a study of shared clonotypes between healthy human individuals. Data came from immunoSEQ multiplex PCR; TCRdb stores just in-frame clones and leaves some out. The table records around 2,000,000 clones, approximately 95% of them present only once. As defined, naive CD8 cells were CD45RO-negative and positively selected for CCR7, with terminally differentiated effector memory CD45RA+ cells excluded. Sequenced material: naive CD8+ T cells sorted from blood. The receptors come from a young man in good health.

This rearrangement joins TRBV30 to TRBJ2-5; D could derive from TRBD1 or TRBD2 (6 bases each). The CDR3 sequence is 15 residues long. Germline lookup yields CDR1 GTSNPN and CDR2 SVGIG (reference sequence). The V and J ends lost 1 base and 2 bases respectively, with 14 bases between them. In DNA form, the CDR3 reads TGTGCCTGGAGTGAGGGGAAAGGGGGGCAAGAGACCCAGTACTTC. Protein sequence: CAWSEGKGGQETQYF.

This chain uses TRBV15 with TRBJ2-7; the D is unclear. The CDR3 covers 15 residues. V was clipped by 0 bases and J by 2 bases, with 11 bases between them. CDR1 LNHNV and CDR2 YYDKDF come from the germline V gene (reference sequence). The CDR3 spells CATSRDRYDPYEQYF. The CDR3 DNA reads as TGTGCCACCAGCAGAGATCGTTACGACCCCTACGAGCAGTACTTC.

This rearrangement joins TRBV2 to TRBJ2-5; D gene uncertain. There are 13 residues in the CDR3. Germline values: CDR1 SNHLY, CDR2 FYNNEI. The V gene lost 8 bases and the J gene lost 4 bases, with 14 bases spanning the gap. CDR3 nucleotide sequence: TGTGCCAGCCTCCCGGGTGCTGGAGAGACCCAGTACTTC. Protein: CASLPGAGETQYF.

The chain couples TRBV4-3 to TRBJ2-7; the match to TRBD2 covers 10 bases. Germline V gives CDR1 LGHNA, CDR2 YSLEER. The CDR3 is made up of 16 amino acids. V lost 5 bases and J lost 0; bases outside the gene matches: 7. The CDR3 reads CASSEMASGSSYEQYF. CDR3 DNA sequence: TGCGCCAGCAGCGAGATGGCTAGCGGGAGCTCCTACGAGCAGTACTTC.

The chain is built from TRBV9 and TRBJ2-1; TRBD2 matches at 10 bases. CDR3 size: 24 residues. The V gene's germline CDR1 is SGDLS and CDR2 YYNGEE. The V and J ends lost 0 bases and 5 bases, in that order; junction bases with no gene match: 29. CDR3 sequence (DNA): TGTGCCAGCAGCGTAGTGAGGTCAGGCAGTGCACCTAGATCTAGCGGGAGACAGGACAATGAGCAGTTCTTC. Amino acid sequence: CASSVVRSGSAPRSSGRQDNEQFF.

This sequence joins TRBV3-2 and TRBJ1-1. TRBV3-2 is an annotated pseudogene. This CDR3 has 9 residues. The CDR3 DNA reads TGTGCCAGCAGCCATGAAGCTTTCTTT. It encodes CASSHEAFF.

V usage is TRBV4-3 and J usage is TRBJ2-7, with 8 bases fitting TRBD2. V trimming: 5 bases; J trimming: 5 bases; junction bases outside the gene matches: 11. Germline values: CDR1 LGHNA, CDR2 YSLEER. The CDR3 has 15 residues. CDR3 DNA: TGCGCCAGCAGCTGGAATAGCGGGATGAGAGACGAGCAGTACTTC. It encodes CASSWNSGMRDEQYF.

The V call is TRBV4-1, the J call TRBJ2-1; D not certain. The germline gives CDR1 MGHRA, CDR2 YSYEKL. The CDR3 totals 11 residues. The V and J ends lost 3 bases and 6 bases respectively, with 3 bases between them. CDR3 in amino acids: CASSHTNEQFF. Here the CDR3 DNA reads TGCGCCAGCAGCCACACCAATGAGCAGTTCTTC.

This clone has a handful of counts. Distinct nucleotide sequences in the sample also encode this CDR3. The genes are TRBV6-5 and TRBJ2-7, with a weak D call TRBD1 (6 bases). Trimming left V 5 bases short and J 1 base short, with 9 bases between. Germline V CDR1 and CDR2: MNHEY, SVGAGI. The CDR3 totals 13 residues. The DNA for the CDR3 is TGTGCCAGCAGTACCACAGGGTCCTACGAGCAGTACTTC. Translation: CASSTTGSYEQYF.

The CDR3 DNA is TGTGCCAGCAGCTTATTCGTACGGGCTGACACCGGGGAGCTGTTTTTT. This translates into CASSLFVRADTGELFF. V and J are TRBV7-9 and TRBJ2-2, with D unresolved. The V end was cut by 2 bases, the J end by 3 bases, with 13 bases between. This CDR3 is built from 16 residues. CDR1 and CDR2 from the germline V gene are SEHNR and FQNEAQ (reference sequence).

This chain joins TRBV11-2 and TRBJ1-2, with D possibly matching TRBD1 (6 bases). Germline CDR1 SGHAT, CDR2 FQNNGV. The CDR3 runs to 15 residues. The ends were cut back, 1 base at V and 5 bases at J, with 14 bases in the middle. The DNA of the CDR3 is TGTGCCAGCAGCTTAGGGGGCGGGGGCCCGTATGGCTACACCTTC. Its translation: CASSLGGGGPYGYTF.

V usage is TRBV15 and J usage is TRBJ2-2; 9 nucleotides line up with TRBD2. J was trimmed by 6 bases and V by 2 bases; bases with no gene match: 25. Germline CDR1 and CDR2: LNHNV and YYDKDF (reference sequence). There are 22 residues in the CDR3. This chain's CDR3 is CATSRSRLAEDTLFSNAGELFF. CDR3 in DNA: TGTGCCACCAGCAGATCCCGACTAGCGGAAGACACACTTTTTTCGAATGCCGGGGAGCTGTTTTTT. The full variable domain, its missing parts supplied by reference TRBV15 and TRBJ2-2, is DAMVIQNPRYQVTQFGKPVTLSCSQTLNHNVMYWYQQKSSQAPKLLFHYYDKDFNNEADTPDNFQSRRPNTSFCFLDIRSPGLGDTAMYLCATSRSRLAEDTLFSNAGELFFGEGSRLTVL.

This clone is a singleton in its sample. CDR3 in amino acids: CASWDRGLGYTF. In nucleotides, the CDR3 is TGTGCCAGCTGGGACAGGGGGCTAGGCTACACCTTC. V gene TRBV25-1 combines with J gene TRBJ1-2; 12 nucleotides agree with TRBD1. The V and J ends lost 8 bases and 8 bases, in that order; junction bases with no gene match: 3. CDR3 length: 12 residues. The germline gives CDR1 MGHDK, CDR2 SYGVNS.

This chain uses TRBV5-7 with TRBJ2-5; 9 nucleotides agree with TRBD2. TRBV5-7 is recorded as an ORF, its role being uncertain. V shed 4 bases and J 5 bases; nucleotides not matched to a gene: 9. The CDR3 sequence is 15 residues long. The CDR3 is CASSLEGLATETQYF. As DNA, the CDR3 is TGTGCCAGCAGCCTGGAGGGACTAGCCACCGAGACCCAGTACTTC.

The chain combines TRBV7-8 with TRBJ1-5; tentative D call: TRBD1 (6 bases). Trimming removed 1 base at V and 3 bases at J, with 16 bases between. The CDR3 spans 17 residues. The germline gives CDR1 SGHVS, CDR2 FQNEAQ. CDR3 coding DNA: TGTGCCAGCAGCTTAGTAATTTGGGGGGGCAACAATCAGCCCCAGCATTTT. Translating gives CASSLVIWGGNNQPQHF.

The rearrangement joins TRBV28 to TRBJ1-5; D uncertain. CDR1 is MDHEN, CDR2 SYDVKM, per germline. V was cut by 2 bases and J by 0 bases, with 8 bases left in between. The CDR3 is 15 amino acids. The CDR3 spells CASSLASHSNQPQHF. The CDR3 nucleotides are TGTGCCAGCAGTTTAGCCTCCCATAGCAATCAGCCCCAGCATTTT.

The V gene is TRBV6-5, the J gene TRBJ1-2; no firm D call. The ends were cut back, 4 bases at V and 2 bases at J, with 14 bases in the middle. CDR3 length equals 15 residues. The V gene's germline CDR1 is MNHEY and CDR2 SVGAGI. The CDR3 loop is CASSFTGVGNYGYTF. DNA of the CDR3: TGTGCCAGCAGTTTCACCGGAGTGGGAAACTATGGCTACACCTTC.

The chain has TRBV7-9 and TRBJ2-3; D gene uncertain. The V gene's germline CDR1 is SEHNR and CDR2 FQNEAQ (reference sequence). The CDR3 covers 14 residues. V gave up 5 bases and J gave up 2 bases, with 11 bases separating them. CDR3 nucleotide sequence: TGTGCCAGCAGCCCGAACCAAGACACAGATACGCAGTATTTT. Translated, it gives CASSPNQDTDTQYF.

The rearrangement links TRBV6-5 to TRBJ2-7; TRBD2 aligns across 12 bases. The germline V gene has CDR1 MNHEY and CDR2 SVGAGI. The V segment lost 1 base and the J segment 4 bases; nucleotides outside the gene matches: 2. The CDR3 sequence is 15 residues long. The CDR3 loop is CASSYFLAGGYEQYF. The CDR3 DNA follows: TGTGCCAGCAGTTACTTCCTAGCGGGAGGGTACGAGCAGTACTTC.

V and J are TRBV11-2 and TRBJ2-3, with a tentative D call TRBD2 (5 bases). CDR3 length equals 14 residues. The germline V gene encodes CDR1 SGHAT and CDR2 FQNNGV. V dropped 6 bases and J dropped 3 bases, with 13 bases sitting between them. CDR3 sequence: CASRTDWETDTQYF. The CDR3 DNA reads as TGTGCCAGCAGGACCGACTGGGAGACAGATACGCAGTATTTT.

The rearrangement links TRBV30 to TRBJ2-7; D possibly matches TRBD1 or TRBD2 (5 bases each). Germline V lookup: CDR1 GTSNPN, CDR2 SVGIG (reference sequence). The CDR3 has 13 residues. The ends were cut back, 1 base at V and 2 bases at J, with 9 bases in the middle. CDR3 DNA sequence: TGTGCCTGGAGTGACGTGGGGGCCTACGAGCAGTACTTC. Its protein is CAWSDVGAYEQYF.

The V gene is TRBV25-1, the J gene TRBJ2-5; 7 bases are shared with TRBD2. J gave up 2 bases and V 3 bases, and 3 bases lay outside the gene matches. The CDR3 has 14 residues. Germline V gene sequence: CDR1 MGHDK, CDR2 SYGVNS. In DNA, the CDR3 is TGTGCCAGCAGTGATTGGGGGGGGCAAGAGACCCAGTACTTC. As protein: CASSDWGGQETQYF.

The chain couples TRBV6-5 to TRBJ2-1; TRBD1 is a possible D gene (7 bases). The V gene's germline CDR1 is MNHEY and CDR2 SVGAGI. This CDR3 spans 16 amino acids. V lost 4 bases, J lost 7 bases, and 20 bases lay in between. Here the CDR3 reads CASSWLPTGRTNEQFF. DNA of the CDR3: TGTGCCAGCAGTTGGCTCCCGACAGGGAGGACAAATGAGCAGTTCTTC.

The V call is TRBV2, the J call TRBJ2-7; maybe TRBD1 (6 bases). V was cut by 5 bases and J by 6 bases, with 14 bases left in between. The CDR3 extends over 13 amino acids. Germline CDR1 and CDR2: SNHLY and FYNNEI. As DNA, the CDR3 is TGTGCCAGCAGTAGGGACACCGGGTTCGAGCAGTACTTC. Encoded protein: CASSRDTGFEQYF.

As concerns this clone: The same CDR3 can be traced to other DNA sequences in this sample. The chain combines TRBV7-2 with TRBJ1-1; no definite D call. Between the trimmed V and J ends, which lost 3 bases and 0 bases, there was a span of 5 bases. Germline V gene data show CDR1 as SGHTA and CDR2 as FQGNSA. The CDR3 sequence is 13 residues long. CDR3 protein: CASSLVMNTEAFF. CDR3 in DNA: TGTGCCAGCAGCTTGGTCATGAACACTGAAGCTTTCTTT. The full variable domain, in which reference TRBV7-2 and TRBJ1-1 provide the parts outside the CDR3, is GAGVSQSPSNKVTEKGKDVELRCDPISGHTALYWYRQSLGQGLEFLIYFQGNSAPDKSGLPSDRFSAERTGGSVSTLTIQRTQQEDSAVYLCASSLVMNTEAFFGQGTRLTVV.

Turning to this clone: This specimen includes other DNA sequences encoding the same CDR3. The chain uses TRBV7-9 and TRBJ2-1; 13 nucleotides line up with TRBD2. V lost 5 bases and J lost 7; bases outside the gene matches: 5. Per germline, CDR1 SEHNR and CDR2 FQNEAQ (reference sequence). The CDR3 is 15 residues long. The CDR3 nucleotides read TGTGCCAGCAGCCCCGGACTAGCGGGGGTAAATGAGCAGTTCTTC. Its translation is CASSPGLAGVNEQFF.

The chain links TRBV4-1 to TRBJ2-5; 14 bases line up with TRBD2. This CDR3 is 18 amino acids long. With V trimmed by 0 bases and J by 5 bases, 8 bases remained unmatched. Germline lookup yields CDR1 MGHRA and CDR2 YSYEKL. CDR3: CASSQESSTSGGAETQYF. DNA of the CDR3: TGCGCCAGCAGCCAAGAATCGTCGACTAGCGGGGGGGCTGAGACCCAGTACTTC.